This T cell receptor beta chain was sequenced during a study of T cells after posttransplantation cyclophosphamide. The study's findings and limits: After PTCy, TRB diversity resembled that of CNI/methotrexate controls. Blood and skin or GI T cell repertoires showed limited TRB overlap. Donor CD8+ memory clones often dominated recipient blood repertoires at later times.

Repertoires were generated with immunoSEQ multiplex PCR, while TCRdb's copy carries only in-frame clones and drops some. The data show thousands of clones, with none appearing a single time. This clone was counted ten times or more. Its antigen is unknown. A marrow graft followed busulfan-fludarabine conditioning, with cyclophosphamide on days +3 and +4. The TCR was taken from a male patient between 55 and 70 years old who received an allogeneic stem cell transplant from a related donor, was CMV-positive, and had acute GVHD only. Some of the T cells might come from the graft donor. Material: PBMCs, obtained around 390 days after allogeneic stem cell transplant with posttransplant cyclophosphamide.

Written as DNA, the CDR3 is TGTGCCAGCTCACGAGGCGGGACAGGGGGAAACACTGAAGCTTTCTTT. Amino acids: CASSRGGTGGNTEAFF. The chain couples TRBV18 to TRBJ1-1; the match to TRBD1 covers 11 bases. The CDR3 sequence is 16 residues long. Germline CDR1 KGHSH, CDR2 LQKENI. J was trimmed by 2 bases and V by 4 bases; bases with no gene match: 6.